What follows are 5 T cell receptor beta chains derived from one specimen sequenced in a study of PD-1 blockade in classical Hodgkin lymphoma. TCRdb's copy holds only in-frame clones and misses some; the assay was immunoSEQ multiplex PCR. The sample lists 90,000 or so clones; nearly 95% were seen once. Relapse was seen in all patients after autologous stem cell transplantation, and brentuximab vedotin exposure was variable. The specimen comprised peripheral blood mononuclear cells (PBMCs), sampled before the second cycle of nivolumab. Receptors were obtained from a human donor with classical Hodgkin lymphoma.

The J gene is TRBJ2-5, the V gene TRBV11-2; possible D gene TRBD2, 6 bases. This CDR3 spans 17 amino acids. The germline gives CDR1 SGHAT, CDR2 FQNNGV. V was trimmed by 0 bases and J by 0 bases, leaving 14 bases between them. The CDR3 loop is CASSLERTSLYQETQYF. CDR3 in DNA: TGTGCCAGCAGCTTAGAACGTACTAGCCTGTACCAAGAGACCCAGTACTTC.

CDR3 protein: CASSLRLRYEQFF. In DNA form, the CDR3 reads TGTGCCAGCAGCCTCAGGTTGCGTTATGAGCAGTTCTTC. The chain couples TRBV6-1 to TRBJ2-1, with no clear D. This CDR3 region has 13 residues. Germline V gene lookup returns CDR1 MNHNS and CDR2 SASEGT. Trimming pared 6 bases from V and 8 bases from J, leaving 14 bases between.

This clone came up once. The chain couples TRBV25-1 to TRBJ2-5; 7 bases agree with TRBD2. Germline V CDR1 and CDR2: MGHDK, SYGVNS. The CDR3 covers 16 residues. V trimming: 1 base; J trimming: 0 bases; junction bases outside the gene matches: 5. CDR3 nucleotide sequence: TGTGCCAGCAGTGAATGGGGGGGAGCGTACCAAGAGACCCAGTACTTC. It yields the protein CASSEWGGAYQETQYF.

The rearrangement links TRBV10-1 to TRBJ2-7, with no clear D. Germline CDR1 reads WNHNN; CDR2 reads SYGVQD (reference sequence). V lost 3 bases, J lost 3 bases, and 6 bases lay in between. The CDR3 loop spans 12 amino acids. The CDR3 DNA follows: TGCGCCAGCAGTGAAACAGACTACGAGCAGTACTTC. This sequence encodes CASSETDYEQYF.

The chain carries TRBV27 and TRBJ1-4; a possible D gene is TRBD1 (5 bases). CDR1 is MNHEY and CDR2 is SMNVEV in the germline V gene (reference sequence). Trimming removed 3 bases at V and 6 bases at J, with 32 bases between. The CDR3 length is 21 residues. CDR3 DNA sequence: TGTGCCAGCAGTTTCCGGCGGCGAGGGGAATTCCTGGGGAATTCCTATGAAAAACTGTTTTTT. As protein: CASSFRRRGEFLGNSYEKLFF. The entire variable domain, with the rest obtained from reference TRBV27 and TRBJ1-4, is as follows: EAQVTQNPRYLITVTGKKLTVTCSQNMNHEYMSWYRQDPGLGLRQIYYSMNVEVTDKGDVPEGYKVSRKEKRNFPLILESPSPNQTSLYFCASSFRRRGEFLGNSYEKLFFGSGTQLSVL.